This T cell receptor beta chain is from a study of PD-L1 blockade in urothelial cancer. In the study overall: Blood-derived samples held a median around 140,000 T cells.

Repertoires were generated with immunoSEQ multiplex PCR, while TCRdb's copy carries only in-frame clones and drops some. The sample contains 90,000 to 120,000 clones, 90% to 95% of which appear only once. Germline V lookup: CDR1 LNHDA, CDR2 SQIVND (reference sequence). Trimming removed 0 bases at V and 6 bases at J, with 9 bases between. There are 14 residues in the CDR3. The sequenced sample was PBMCs, obtained around atezolizumab (anti-PD-L1) treatment. The receptor was derived from a woman of 80 years or more with urothelial cancer. The genes are TRBV19 and TRBJ2-1; D not certain. The CDR3 sequence: CASSIDYSVNEQFF. The CDR3, as DNA: TGTGCCAGTAGTATAGACTACTCCGTCAATGAGCAGTTCTTC.